This TCR beta chain appears in the sequencing data of a study of T cell responses to AZD1222 COVID-19 vaccine. Study findings and constraints: Spike was spanned by vaccine-associated CD4 TCRs, with dominance at 160-218 and 743-854.

Method: immunoSEQ multiplex PCR; TCRdb's copy keeps in-frame clones and lacks some. The table has more than 85,000 clones, 85% to 90% seen once. There are 18 residues in the CDR3. The V end was cut by 0 bases, the J end by 7 bases, with 21 bases between. Germline V lookup: CDR1 SEHNR, CDR2 FQNEAQ (reference sequence). As regards this clone: Its antigen is unidentified.

This sample comprised peripheral blood, obtained on day 0 of AZD1222 vaccination. V gene TRBV7-9 combines with J gene TRBJ1-4; the D gene is possibly TRBD1 (6 bases). The TCR originated in an adult in good health. CDR3 sequence reads: CASSLAHNRDTLAEKLFF. CDR3 bases: TGTGCCAGCAGCTTAGCCCATAACCGGGACACCTTGGCTGAAAAACTGTTTTTT.